This T cell receptor beta chain is drawn from a study of blood T cell repertoires in COVID-19. Study-wide context: From the United States, Italy and Spain came samples of acute and convalescent COVID-19. Sample material is recorded as cDNA or gDNA derived from T cells, B-cell-depleted T cells, or PBMCs.

The method was immunoSEQ multiplex PCR; TCRdb's version includes in-frame clones alone and lacks a portion of them. In the table there are 55,000 or so clones, approximately 80% of which are singletons. The sample consisted of peripheral blood. The source of this sequence is a human donor in a cohort sampled during active or convalescent COVID-19.

The CDR3 DNA sequence: TGTGCCATCAGTCGGGACAGGCAAAGGAGCTCCTACAATGAGCAGTTCTTC. It translates to CAISRDRQRSSYNEQFF. This chain connects TRBV10-3 to TRBJ2-1, with 8 bases identical to TRBD1. The CDR3 has 17 amino acids. Germline values: CDR1 ENHRY, CDR2 SYGVKD. V was clipped by 5 bases and J by 0 bases; unmatched bases: 9.